Below are 9 T cell receptor beta chains sequenced from a single sample in a study of blood T cell repertoires in COVID-19. Produced via immunoSEQ multiplex PCR; TCRdb's table is partial and in-frame only. In the table there are about 400,000 clones, nearly 90% of which are singletons. Sequenced: PBMCs or T cells enriched from blood (not recorded which). The receptor set was obtained from a woman aged 25-40 years who had recovered from COVID-19.

J is TRBJ1-2 and V is TRBV6-1, with 7 positions matching TRBD1. Per the germline V gene, CDR1 is MNHNS and CDR2 is SASEGT. The CDR3 spans 16 residues. Losses at the gene ends were 2 bases for V and 2 bases for J; bases not matched to a gene: 8. The CDR3 is CASSEPWVTGNYGYTF. The CDR3 region has the DNA TGTGCCAGCAGTGAACCGTGGGTGACAGGGAACTATGGCTACACCTTC.

This chain joins TRBV19 and TRBJ1-2, with 9 bases identical to TRBD1. From germline, CDR1 is LNHDA and CDR2 SQIVND (reference sequence). V lost 5 bases to trimming and J lost 3 bases; unmatched junction nucleotides: 4. The CDR3 totals 14 residues. CDR3 sequence (DNA): TGTGCCAGTAGTTTAGGGACAGGGTACTATGGCTACACCTTC. Its protein is CASSLGTGYYGYTF.

The chain combines TRBV3-1 (or the pseudogene TRBV3-2) with TRBJ1-1; TRBD1 might be the D (6 bases). This CDR3 is 14 amino acids long. The germline gives CDR1 LGHDT, CDR2 YNNKEL (reference sequence). Trimming took 6 bases from V and 4 from J, leaving 15 bases between them. CDR3 in amino acids: CASRSDRWVTEAFF. CDR3 DNA sequence: TGTGCCAGCAGATCCGACAGGTGGGTCACTGAAGCTTTCTTT.

The rearrangement uses TRBV7-8 and TRBJ2-1; D is possibly TRBD2 (6 bases). V gave up 5 bases and J gave up 3 bases, with 17 bases separating them. CDR3 length equals 16 residues. Germline CDR1 reads SGHVS; CDR2 reads FQNEAQ. CDR3 nucleotides: TGTGCCAGCAGCCCATCCCGGGGGTCCCTCTACAATGAGCAGTTCTTC. Protein: CASSPSRGSLYNEQFF.

This rearrangement joins TRBV30 to TRBJ1-5; D call uncertain. There are 15 residues in the CDR3. With 0 bases removed from V and 1 base from J, the gap between germline ends came to 10 bases. The germline gives CDR1 GTSNPN, CDR2 SVGIG (reference sequence). The CDR3 DNA sequence: TGTGCCTGGAGTGTCGGGCCGGGGAGCAATCAGCCCCAGCATTTT. Protein sequence: CAWSVGPGSNQPQHF.

The genes are TRBV12-3 or TRBV12-4 and TRBJ1-1; a weak D match, TRBD1 (5 bases). The V end was cut by 6 bases, the J end by 4 bases, with 12 bases between. This CDR3 region has 13 residues. The DNA for the CDR3 is TGTGCCAGCAGCTCGACAGCCGCCACTGAAGCTTTCTTT. Translated, it gives CASSSTAATEAFF.

The rearrangement links TRBV30 to TRBJ1-2; 7 bases agree with TRBD1. CDR1 and CDR2 (germline): GTSNPN, SVGIG (reference sequence). The CDR3 runs to 13 residues. Losses at the gene ends were 2 bases for V and 8 bases for J; bases not matched to a gene: 8. The CDR3 bases are TGTGCCTGGAGTAAACAGGGGAACCGGGGCTACACCTTC. Translating it yields CAWSKQGNRGYTF.

V is TRBV5-4 and J is TRBJ2-3, with TRBD2 identical over 10 bases. V lost 0 bases and J lost 5; bases outside the gene matches: 6. Germline V lookup: CDR1 SGHNT, CDR2 YYREEE (reference sequence). The CDR3 contains 16 residues. The CDR3 is CASSLASGRAKDTQYF. The CDR3 nucleotides are TGTGCCAGCAGCTTGGCCAGCGGGAGGGCCAAAGATACGCAGTATTTT.

This chain connects TRBV3-1 (or the pseudogene TRBV3-2) to TRBJ2-2; weak D call: TRBD1 (5 bases). Germline CDR1 reads LGHDT; CDR2 reads YNNKEL (reference sequence). Deletions cut 4 bases from V and 7 bases from J, with 7 bases between. This CDR3 spans 12 amino acids. CDR3 DNA: TGTGCCAGCAGCCGGCAGGGCGGGGAGCTGTTTTTT. Its translation is CASSRQGGELFF.